The rows below give T cell receptor beta chains drawn from one sample of a study of blood T cell repertoires in COVID-19. Produced via immunoSEQ multiplex PCR; TCRdb's table is partial and in-frame only. The sample has more than 300,000 clones, over 75% seen once. The source material was peripheral blood. The origin of the receptors is a woman under 40 with COVID-19, enrolled during active disease. CDR3s include the opening cysteine and the closing phenylalanine or tryptophan. Fields, in order: CDR3 protein, CDR3 DNA, D gene, V gene, clone size, J gene. The D gene is left open where the match is weak. Rows may omit the clone size; those that give it use once, few, many or a size class.

CDR3 protein: CASSSSFEQYF
CDR3 DNA: TGTGCCAGCAGCTCCTCTTTCGAGCAGTACTTC
D gene: NA
V gene: TRBV11-2
clone size: NA
J gene: TRBJ2-7

CDR3 protein: CASSEPRQKNIQYF
CDR3 DNA: TGTGCCAGCAGTGAGCCCAGGCAGAAAAACATTCAGTACTTC
D gene: NA
V gene: TRBV28
clone size: NA
J gene: TRBJ2-4

CDR3 protein: CASSRYGDREQFF
CDR3 DNA: TGTGCCAGCAGCAGGTACGGGGACAGGGAGCAGTTCTTC
D gene: NA
V gene: TRBV21-1
clone size: NA
J gene: TRBJ2-1

CDR3 protein: CASSLSQGTGNQPQHF
CDR3 DNA: TGTGCCAGCTCACTCTCACAGGGGACGGGCAATCAGCCCCAGCATTTT
D gene: TRBD1
V gene: TRBV18
clone size: NA
J gene: TRBJ1-5

CDR3 protein: CASSQRWLVHEQYF
CDR3 DNA: TGCGCCAGCAGCCAGCGGTGGTTGGTACACGAGCAGTACTTC
D gene: NA
V gene: TRBV5-1
clone size: few
J gene: TRBJ2-7

CDR3 protein: CSASSAGPTWGYF
CDR3 DNA: TGCAGTGCTAGTTCAGCGGGACCTACCTGGGGGTACTTC
D gene: TRBD2
V gene: TRBV20-1
clone size: NA
J gene: TRBJ2-4

CDR3 protein: CASSQGGSASSGEQYF
CDR3 DNA: TGCGCCAGCAGCCAGGGAGGGTCGGCTAGCTCGGGTGAGCAGTACTTC
D gene: TRBD2
V gene: TRBV4-1
clone size: few
J gene: TRBJ2-7

CDR3 protein: CASSLLRGSGELFF
CDR3 DNA: TGTGCCAGCAGCTTATTACGGGGGTCCGGGGAGCTGTTTTTT
D gene: NA
V gene: TRBV7-3
clone size: NA
J gene: TRBJ2-2

CDR3 protein: CASSEQGAGRPQHF
CDR3 DNA: TGTGCCAGCAGTGAACAGGGGGCTGGTCGGCCCCAGCATTTT
D gene: TRBD1
V gene: TRBV28
clone size: NA
J gene: TRBJ1-5

CDR3 protein: CASSYSGSGNTIYF
CDR3 DNA: TGTGCCAGCAGTTATTCGGGTTCTGGAAACACCATATATTTT
D gene: NA
V gene: TRBV6-5
clone size: once
J gene: TRBJ1-3

CDR3 protein: CSVERGEKLFF
CDR3 DNA: TGCAGCGTTGAAAGGGGTGAAAAACTGTTTTTT
D gene: NA
V gene: TRBV29-1
clone size: few
J gene: TRBJ1-4

CDR3 protein: CASSYGSGLAYNEQFF
CDR3 DNA: TGTGCCAGCAGTTACGGTAGCGGGTTGGCCTACAATGAGCAGTTCTTC
D gene: TRBD2
V gene: TRBV6-2/TRBV6-3
clone size: NA
J gene: TRBJ2-1

CDR3 protein: CASSSPPSGSATDTQYF
CDR3 DNA: TGTGCCAGCAGCTCACCTCCTAGCGGGAGCGCCACAGATACGCAGTATTTT
D gene: TRBD2
V gene: TRBV5-4
clone size: NA
J gene: TRBJ2-3

CDR3 protein: CASSVSGTSGTDTQYF
CDR3 DNA: TGTGCCAGCAGCGTCTCCGGGACTAGCGGGACAGATACGCAGTATTTT
D gene: TRBD2
V gene: TRBV5-4
clone size: NA
J gene: TRBJ2-3

CDR3 protein: CASSPTGQSYGYTF
CDR3 DNA: TGTGCCAGCAGCCCAACGGGACAGTCCTATGGCTACACCTTC
D gene: TRBD1
V gene: TRBV6-2/TRBV6-3
clone size: NA
J gene: TRBJ1-2

CDR3 protein: CASSVRDSHYEQYF
CDR3 DNA: TGTGCCAGCAGCGTCCGGGACAGCCACTACGAGCAGTACTTC
D gene: TRBD1
V gene: TRBV9
clone size: NA
J gene: TRBJ2-7

CDR3 protein: CASSLVGLASNEQFF
CDR3 DNA: TGTGCCAGCAGTTTAGTTGGACTAGCGTCCAATGAGCAGTTCTTC
D gene: TRBD2
V gene: TRBV28
clone size: NA
J gene: TRBJ2-1

CDR3 protein: CASGLGLAGVTDTQYF
CDR3 DNA: TGTGCTAGTGGTTTGGGGCTAGCGGGCGTCACAGATACGCAGTATTTT
D gene: TRBD2
V gene: TRBV12-5
clone size: NA
J gene: TRBJ2-3

CDR3 protein: CASSQESGHPYEQYF
CDR3 DNA: TGCGCCAGCAGCCAAGAGTCGGGACACCCCTACGAGCAGTACTTC
D gene: NA
V gene: TRBV4-3
clone size: NA
J gene: TRBJ2-7

CDR3 protein: CASSQSCGGTEAFF
CDR3 DNA: TGCGCCAGCAGTCAAAGTTGCGGGGGGACTGAAGCTTTCTTT
D gene: NA
V gene: TRBV23-1
clone size: NA
J gene: TRBJ1-1

CDR3 protein: CASRPQGRSTEAFF
CDR3 DNA: TGTGCCAGCAGACCACAGGGGAGGAGTACTGAAGCTTTCTTT
D gene: TRBD1
V gene: TRBV3-1/TRBV3-2
clone size: NA
J gene: TRBJ1-1

CDR3 protein: CASSRGTANSPLHF
CDR3 DNA: TGTGCCAGCAGCAGAGGGACAGCTAATTCACCCCTCCACTTT
D gene: TRBD1
V gene: TRBV9
clone size: NA
J gene: TRBJ1-6

CDR3 protein: CAANRDHDYGYTF
CDR3 DNA: TGTGCCGCCAACAGGGATCACGACTATGGCTACACCTTC
D gene: NA
V gene: TRBV7-9
clone size: NA
J gene: TRBJ1-2

CDR3 protein: CASSRTSGKTGELFF
CDR3 DNA: TGCGCCAGCAGTCGGACTAGCGGGAAGACCGGGGAGCTGTTTTTT
D gene: TRBD2
V gene: TRBV10-2
clone size: NA
J gene: TRBJ2-2

CDR3 protein: CASSAPRLVSYEQYF
CDR3 DNA: TGTGCCAGCAGTGCTCCCAGACTAGTTTCCTACGAGCAGTACTTC
D gene: NA
V gene: TRBV28
clone size: NA
J gene: TRBJ2-7

CDR3 protein: CASSLAGQAPLYEQYF
CDR3 DNA: TGTGCCAGCAGCTTGGCCGGACAGGCCCCCCTCTACGAGCAGTACTTC
D gene: TRBD1
V gene: TRBV5-6
clone size: NA
J gene: TRBJ2-7

CDR3 protein: CASSGLAASTDTQYF
CDR3 DNA: TGTGCCAGCAGCGGACTAGCGGCAAGCACAGATACGCAGTATTTT
D gene: TRBD2
V gene: TRBV7-2
clone size: NA
J gene: TRBJ2-3

CDR3 protein: CASSVGRGSRYEQYF
CDR3 DNA: TGTGCCAGCAGCGTAGGTCGCGGGTCCCGCTACGAGCAGTACTTC
D gene: NA
V gene: TRBV9
clone size: once
J gene: TRBJ2-7